In this sample, the clone carrying this T cell receptor (beta chain) turned up a few times. This sample was taken from a study of blood T cell repertoires in COVID-19. About the study: Spain, Italy and the United States supplied samples that represented acute and convalescent COVID-19. PBMCs, B-cell-depleted T cells, or T cells were the source of the cDNA or gDNA that made up the material.

The V gene lost 0 bases and the J gene lost 5 bases, with 10 bases spanning the gap. The CDR3 totals 15 residues. The germline V gene encodes CDR1 LGHNA and CDR2 YNFKEQ. As originally analysed: Reference gene primer amplification gave nucleated cell count estimates. Sequenced by immunoSEQ multiplex PCR; TCRdb stores in-frame clones only, minus some. V, J and clone size are taken as reported in that table, and D and trimming were inferred from the DNA itself. The table lists some 250,000 clones, around 86% of them singletons. The sequencing input was peripheral blood. The receptor comes from an older woman with active or convalescent COVID-19. J is TRBJ2-2 and V is TRBV4-2, with D maybe TRBD2 (6 bases). Here the CDR3 reads CASSQDGAGTGELFF. CDR3 nucleotide sequence: TGTGCCAGCAGCCAAGACGGGGCGGGGACCGGGGAGCTGTTTTTT.